The clone carrying this T cell receptor (beta chain) came up a few times. This sample stems from a study of T cells in Graves' hyperthyroidism and ophthalmopathy. Trimming took 4 bases from V and 2 from J, leaving 12 bases between them. The CDR3 consists of 14 residues. CDR1 is LNHDA and CDR2 is SQIVND in the germline V gene (reference sequence). From RNA transcripts, TCR beta CDR3 regions were amplified. An initial round of RT-PCR targeting the TCR CDR3 relied on the HTBI primer set. TCRdb passed the multiplex PCR reads through MiXCR, listing each CDR3 protein once. This table has about 350,000 distinct CDR3 sequences, about 14% appearing once.

The material sequenced was blood. The chain couples TRBV19 to TRBJ2-7; TRBD1 is a possible D gene (5 bases). The TCR sequence derives from a woman younger than 45 with Graves' hyperthyroidism. The CDR3 is CASSKGEITYEQYF. Written as DNA, the CDR3 is TGTGCCAGTAGTAAAGGGGAAATAACCTACGAGCAGTACTTC.